Following are 26 T cell receptor beta chains from one sample sequenced in a study of cytomegalovirus exposure and HLA in healthy donors. The method was immunoSEQ multiplex PCR; TCRdb's version includes in-frame clones alone and lacks a portion of them. The table records 130,000 or so clones, roughly 91% of them present only once. Input material: PBMCs. The receptors originated from a man younger than 40 in good health and CMV-seronegative.

The chain couples TRBV14 to TRBJ1-1, with D possibly being TRBD1 (5 bases). The CDR3 length is 16 residues. V lost 0 bases to trimming and J lost 2 bases, with 13 bases between them. Germline V gene data show CDR1 as SGHDN and CDR2 as FVKESK. Written as DNA, the CDR3 is TGTGCCAGCAGCCAAGAGGGGCGGGGGAGAAACACTGAAGCTTTCTTT. Protein product: CASSQEGRGRNTEAFF.

The genes are TRBV19 and TRBJ2-1; tentatively, D is TRBD1 (5 bases). Germline loops: CDR1 LNHDA, CDR2 SQIVND (reference sequence). The CDR3 totals 13 residues. The V end was cut by 4 bases, the J end by 7 bases, with 11 bases between. CDR3 in amino acids: CASSREGANEQFF. The CDR3 nucleotides are TGTGCCAGTAGTAGAGAAGGGGCTAATGAGCAGTTCTTC.

The rearrangement joins TRBV7-3 to TRBJ1-1; TRBD1 matches at 9 bases. The CDR3 runs to 16 residues. CDR1 and CDR2 from the germline V gene are SGHTA and FQGTGA. V shed 6 bases, J shed 1 base, and the junction held 9 bases outside the gene matches. CDR3 DNA sequence: TGTGCCAGCAGTTTGGGACAGGGCCGTTCGAACACTGAAGCTTTCTTT. Encoded protein: CASSLGQGRSNTEAFF.

The CDR3, as DNA: TGTGCCAGCAGCTTGATCAGGGGTAGGCCCTACGAGCAGTACTTC. This codes for CASSLIRGRPYEQYF. The genes are TRBV5-6 and TRBJ2-7, with a possible D match to TRBD1 (6 bases). Germline V lookup: CDR1 SGHDT, CDR2 YYEEEE. The CDR3 consists of 15 residues. V dropped 1 base and J dropped 2 bases, with 13 bases sitting between them.

J is TRBJ2-5 and V is TRBV5-1; 8 nucleotides line up with TRBD1. The J segment lost 5 bases and the V segment lost 0 bases, leaving 6 bases of the junction unmatched. The CDR3 is made up of 15 amino acids. The germline V gene has CDR1 SGHRS and CDR2 YFSETQ. CDR3 nucleotides: TGCGCCAGCAGCTTGGAAAGGACAGGGAAGGAGACCCAGTACTTC. As protein: CASSLERTGKETQYF.

This clone was observed a handful of times. Different DNA sequences within this sample yield the same CDR3. This chain connects TRBV5-6 to TRBJ1-5, with a tentative D call TRBD1 (5 bases). CDR1 is SGHDT, CDR2 YYEEEE, per germline. The CDR3 runs 15 residues. The germline V and J ends were trimmed by 1 base and 3 bases, with 11 bases remaining between them. DNA of the CDR3: TGTGCCAGCAGCTTGAATTCAGGGAACAATCAGCCCCAGCATTTT. It specifies CASSLNSGNNQPQHF.

This rearrangement joins TRBV4-1 to TRBJ2-7, with D perhaps matching TRBD1 (6 bases). Trimming left V 0 bases short and J 0 bases short, with 12 bases between. CDR3 length: 16 amino acids. Germline V gene data show CDR1 as MGHRA and CDR2 as YSYEKL. CDR3 in amino acids: CASSQDGTGLSYEQYF. DNA of the CDR3: TGCGCCAGCAGCCAAGATGGTACAGGGCTCTCCTACGAGCAGTACTTC.

The rearrangement joins TRBV9 to TRBJ2-4; perhaps TRBD2 as D (5 bases). V was trimmed by 0 bases and J by 1 base, leaving 14 bases between them. CDR1 and CDR2 (germline): SGDLS, YYNGEE. The CDR3 runs 17 residues. In DNA form, the CDR3 reads TGTGCCAGCAGCGTAGGTGTCGGACTCGGGGCCAAAAACATTCAGTACTTC. Its protein is CASSVGVGLGAKNIQYF.

J is TRBJ2-1 and V is TRBV4-3; the D is unclear. The germline gives CDR1 LGHNA, CDR2 YSLEER. The V end lost 0 bases, the J end lost 13 bases, and 16 bases lay between the germline ends. This CDR3 region has 14 residues. DNA for the CDR3: TGCGCCAGCAGCCAAGATGAGAGGTGGCCTGCACAGTTCTTC. Its protein product is CASSQDERWPAQFF.

This clone occurred a few times. This sequence joins TRBV4-2 and TRBJ2-7; 9 nucleotides agree with TRBD2. This CDR3 is built from 15 residues. Germline V lookup: CDR1 LGHNA, CDR2 YNFKEQ. Unmatched junction bases numbered 2, after V lost 0 bases and J lost 2 bases. CDR3 coding DNA: TGTGCCAGCAGCCAAGAGGTAGCGGGGGCCTACGAGCAGTACTTC. Translating gives CASSQEVAGAYEQYF.

This chain connects TRBV11-2 to TRBJ2-7; 8 bases map to TRBD1. The V gene's germline CDR1 is SGHAT and CDR2 FQNNGV. Trimming took 1 base from V and 6 from J; bases not matched to a gene: 2. The CDR3 runs to 13 residues. The CDR3 spells CASSLAGQGEQYF. CDR3 nucleotide sequence: TGTGCCAGCAGCTTAGCCGGACAGGGCGAGCAGTACTTC.

The chain has TRBV4-2 and TRBJ2-3, with 10 bases aligning to TRBD2. With V trimmed by 4 bases and J by 4 bases, 11 bases remained unmatched. Germline lookup yields CDR1 LGHNA and CDR2 YNFKEQ. CDR3 size: 17 residues. This CDR3 is CASSPSLAGGGSDTQYF. The CDR3 DNA reads as TGTGCCAGCAGCCCATCTTTAGCGGGGGGCGGGTCAGATACGCAGTATTTT.

The chain uses TRBV15 and TRBJ1-1; D is unclear. Germline CDR1 and CDR2: LNHNV and YYDKDF (reference sequence). V lost 4 bases and J lost 0, with 3 bases in between. This CDR3 region has 12 residues. For the CDR3, the DNA is TGTGCCACCAGCACTCTGAACACTGAAGCTTTCTTT. This codes for CATSTLNTEAFF.

V usage is TRBV5-4 and J usage is TRBJ1-1; D gene ambiguous. Germline lookup yields CDR1 SGHNT and CDR2 YYREEE (reference sequence). V lost 6 bases and J 5 bases, leaving 17 bases between the germline ends. The CDR3 has 14 amino acids. The CDR3 reads CASTPWEVGTEAFF. In nucleotides, the CDR3 is TGTGCCAGCACCCCCTGGGAGGTCGGGACTGAAGCTTTCTTT.

The chain joins TRBV7-8 to TRBJ2-7, with TRBD2 as a possible D gene (5 bases). Trimming stripped 5 bases from V and 3 bases from J, with 14 bases between. This CDR3 has 14 residues. Per the germline V gene, CDR1 is SGHVS and CDR2 is FQNEAQ. Written as DNA, the CDR3 is TGTGCCAGCAGCATCCCGGTCGGGAACTACGAGCAGTACTTC. Translation: CASSIPVGNYEQYF.

This sequence joins TRBV5-4 and TRBJ1-4; 9 nucleotides match TRBD1. CDR3 length equals 19 residues. With V trimmed by 0 bases and J by 1 base, 10 bases remained unmatched. Looked up from germline, CDR1 is SGHNT and CDR2 is YYREEE (reference sequence). For the CDR3, the DNA is TGTGCCAGCAGCTTGGATGGGGGGACAGGGAAAAAAACTAATGAAAAACTGTTTTTT. Its translation: CASSLDGGTGKKTNEKLFF.

This clone was seen more than once but under ten times. The V and J genes are TRBV19 and TRBJ2-7; TRBD1 is a possible D gene (5 bases). Germline V gives CDR1 LNHDA, CDR2 SQIVND (reference sequence). CDR3 length: 13 amino acids. Trimming took 3 bases from V and 3 from J, leaving 9 bases between them. The CDR3 DNA follows: TGTGCCAGTAGTATTCGACAGAGCTACGAGCAGTACTTC. Translation gives CASSIRQSYEQYF.

V gene TRBV7-2 combines with J gene TRBJ2-1; 7 nucleotides align to TRBD1. The CDR3 is 18 amino acids. V trimming: 2 bases; J trimming: 1 base; junction bases outside the gene matches: 11. CDR1 is SGHTA and CDR2 is FQGNSA in the germline V gene. CDR3 region: CASSLRQGPGGSYNEQFF. Here the CDR3 DNA reads TGTGCCAGCAGCTTAAGACAGGGTCCAGGGGGTTCCTACAATGAGCAGTTCTTC.

CDR3 in amino acids: CASSQKGVLSNQPQHF. The CDR3 nucleotides read TGCGCCAGCAGCCAAAAGGGGGTCTTGAGCAATCAGCCCCAGCATTTT. The chain uses TRBV4-1 and TRBJ1-5; the D gene is possibly TRBD1 (6 bases). Per the germline V gene, CDR1 is MGHRA and CDR2 is YSYEKL. V was clipped by 2 bases and J by 1 base, with 12 bases between them. This CDR3 is built from 16 residues.

The CDR3, as DNA: TGCGCCAGCAGCCCCTTTGCAGGGCGGTACACCGGGGAGCTGTTTTTT. It codes for CASSPFAGRYTGELFF. V and J are TRBV4-1 and TRBJ2-2, with D possibly being TRBD1 (5 bases). The germline V gene has CDR1 MGHRA and CDR2 YSYEKL. The CDR3 covers 16 residues. V shed 4 bases and J shed 3 bases, with 15 bases lying between them.

The J gene is TRBJ2-2, the V gene TRBV9; D call uncertain. Germline CDR1 SGDLS, CDR2 YYNGEE. Deletions cut 0 bases from V and 6 bases from J, with 9 bases between. The CDR3 runs 14 residues. CDR3 coding DNA: TGTGCCAGCAGCGTAGTTAGCCCGCCCGGGGAGCTGTTTTTT. As protein: CASSVVSPPGELFF.

Here the CDR3 DNA reads TGTGCCAGCAGCCAGGGGGACATCGCCTACGAGCAGTACTTC. It specifies CASSQGDIAYEQYF. J is TRBJ2-7 and V is TRBV5-6; 7 bases align to TRBD1. Germline CDR1 and CDR2: SGHDT and YYEEEE. The CDR3 has 14 residues. V gave up 4 bases and J gave up 2 bases; unmatched junction bases: 6.

The CDR3 protein is CASSFRPGEGEQYF. The CDR3 nucleotides read TGTGCCAGCAGCTTCCGTCCCGGCGAGGGCGAGCAGTACTTC. J is TRBJ2-7 and V is TRBV5-4, with a possible D match to TRBD2 (5 bases). The length of the CDR3 is 14 residues. Germline assignment: CDR1 SGHNT and CDR2 YYREEE (reference sequence). Trimming removed 2 bases from V and 6 bases from J, with 15 bases in between.

The V gene is TRBV5-1, the J gene TRBJ1-5, with 7 nucleotides matching TRBD1. Germline V gene sequence: CDR1 SGHRS, CDR2 YFSETQ. The CDR3 runs to 17 residues. Trimming at V came to 4 bases and at J to 3 bases, leaving 13 bases not matched to a gene. This CDR3 reads CASSPTKRTGDNQPQHF. The CDR3 coding sequence is TGCGCCAGCAGCCCAACGAAAAGAACAGGGGACAATCAGCCCCAGCATTTT.

The rearrangement uses TRBV11-2 and TRBJ1-2; 8 bases align to TRBD1. This CDR3 contains 15 residues. The ends lost 3 bases at V and 4 bases at J; junction bases unmatched: 7. Germline CDR1 and CDR2: SGHAT and FQNNGV. The CDR3 coding sequence is TGTGCCAGCAGCTTGGACAGGGTCGGTGCCTATGGCTACACCTTC. Translation gives CASSLDRVGAYGYTF.

CDR3 loop: CASSFFGQGADTQYF. The CDR3 DNA reads as TGTGCCAGCAGTTTTTTCGGACAGGGAGCAGATACGCAGTATTTT. The chain has TRBV27 and TRBJ2-3, with 8 bases lining up with TRBD1. Per germline, CDR1 MNHEY and CDR2 SMNVEV (reference sequence). Germline trimming cut 3 bases from V and 4 bases from J; bases unmatched to any gene: 6. This CDR3 contains 15 residues.